This is a list of T cell receptor beta chains from one sample in a study of blood T cells in healthy people across ages. TCRdb ran MiXCR on the 5' RACE reads and lists one entry per CDR3 protein. Here the sample spans approximately 800,000 distinct CDR3 sequences, more than 20% being singletons. The same data also contributed to another study, on T cells of mothers and their children.

Material: blood. Source of these receptors: a boy aged 5-17 years in good health. CDR3s include the opening cysteine and the closing phenylalanine or tryptophan. Each record gives: V gene, clone size, J gene, D gene, CDR3 protein, CDR3 DNA. The D gene is left open where the match is weak. The size field is filled for only some rows; it gives once, few, many or a size class.

TRBV28	once	TRBJ2-5	-	CASSLRENRLQETQYF	TGTGCCAGCAGTCTGCGCGAGAATCGACTACAAGAGACCCAGTACTTC
TRBV11-2	-	TRBJ1-1	-	CASRAGGNTEAFF	TGTGCCAGCAGGGCGGGAGGGAACACTGAAGCTTTCTTT
TRBV12-5	-	TRBJ1-2	TRBD1	CASGFGQGTYGYTF	TGTGCTAGTGGTTTTGGACAGGGGACCTATGGCTACACCTTC
TRBV29-1	-	TRBJ2-1	-	CSVSDVQQFF	TGCAGCGTTTCGGATGTGCAGCAGTTCTTC
TRBV29-1	-	TRBJ2-3	-	CSVEGVSGTDTQYF	TGCAGCGTTGAGGGGGTTTCGGGTACAGATACGCAGTATTTT
TRBV28	-	TRBJ2-3	-	CASSSYTQYF	TGTGCCAGCAGTTCATATACGCAGTATTTT
TRBV15	few	TRBJ2-1	-	CATSTLTYNEQFF	TGTGCCACCTCGACACTTACCTACAATGAGCAGTTCTTC
TRBV29-1	-	TRBJ2-7	-	CSVINISEQYF	TGCAGCGTTATTAACATCTCCGAGCAGTACTTC
TRBV7-9	few	TRBJ2-5	-	CASSNPSETQYF	TGTGCCAGCAGCAATCCGAGTGAGACCCAGTACTTC
TRBV7-9	-	TRBJ2-3	-	CASSLPPPRAVPRPDTQYF	TGTGCCAGCAGCCTCCCTCCGCCCCGTGCGGTCCCACGCCCGGATACGCAGTATTTT
TRBV7-2	-	TRBJ2-5	-	CASRLAPGRQETQYF	TGTGCCAGCAGACTAGCTCCGGGACGTCAAGAGACCCAGTACTTC
TRBV15	few	TRBJ2-5	-	CATSRERSETQYF	TGTGCCACCAGCAGAGAACGGTCGGAGACCCAGTACTTC
TRBV18	few	TRBJ1-4	-	CASPKEQGLANEKLFF	TGTGCCAGCCCGAAGGAACAGGGTCTCGCTAATGAAAAACTGTTTTTT
TRBV7-9	-	TRBJ2-3	-	CASSLPPGSYSTDTQYF	TGTGCCAGCAGCTTACCCCCGGGCAGCTATAGCACAGATACGCAGTATTTT
TRBV20-1	-	TRBJ2-1	TRBD2	CSASARLANEQFF	TGCAGTGCTAGTGCCCGACTAGCGAATGAGCAGTTCTTC
TRBV4-1	-	TRBJ2-3	TRBD2	CASSQVLGLAPDTQYF	TGCGCCAGCAGCCAAGTACTAGGACTAGCCCCAGATACGCAGTATTTT